Following are 27 T cell receptor beta chains from one sample sequenced in a study of breast tumors, draining lymph nodes, adjacent tissues. Breast cancer patients provided tissue from their axillary draining lymph nodes. TCRdb used MiXCR to reprocess the multiplex PCR reads, holding one entry per CDR3 protein. The table lists about 230,000 distinct CDR3 sequences, approximately 31% of them singletons, with about 1.4% in the top ten. Sequenced material: axillary lymph node tissue. These receptors originate from a female donor with breast cancer. Some clones in this sample may be carry-over from other donors' samples.

This clonotype was observed at least ten times. The rearrangement links TRBV5-1 to TRBJ2-7; TRBD1 aligns across 9 bases. V gave up 5 bases and J gave up 5 bases; unmatched junction bases: 14. This CDR3 spans 16 amino acids. Germline V gene lookup returns CDR1 SGHRS and CDR2 YFSETQ. The CDR3 loop is CASSPLYSGTGNEQYF. Written as DNA, the CDR3 is TGCGCCAGCAGTCCACTCTACTCCGGGACAGGGAACGAGCAGTACTTC.

This rearrangement joins TRBV20-1 to TRBJ1-6; 7 bases fit TRBD1. CDR3 length equals 13 residues. Trimming removed 3 bases from V and 9 bases from J; junction bases left unmatched: 5. CDR1 is DFQATT, CDR2 SNEGSKA, per germline (reference sequence). The CDR3 reads CSASPGGSSPLHF. The CDR3 bases are TGCAGTGCTAGTCCAGGGGGAAGTTCACCCCTCCACTTT.

The gene calls are TRBV6-1 and TRBJ1-1, with a tentative D call TRBD1 (6 bases). This CDR3 is built from 13 residues. Trimming left V 6 bases short and J 1 base short, with 9 bases between. Germline V gene data show CDR1 as MNHNS and CDR2 as SASEGT. CDR3 in DNA: TGTGCCAGCAGGTCGGGGGCGAACACTGAAGCTTTCTTT. Protein: CASRSGANTEAFF.

As regards this clonotype: A much larger clone sits a single nucleotide away, making a read error possible. The chain combines TRBV28 with TRBJ2-7; 11 positions agree with TRBD1. Trimming at V came to 2 bases and at J to 6 bases, leaving 3 bases not matched to a gene. This CDR3 region has 14 residues. Germline V gene lookup returns CDR1 MDHEN and CDR2 SYDVKM. CDR3 residues: CASSLADRGREQYF. CDR3 bases: TGTGCCAGCAGTTTAGCGGACAGGGGGCGCGAGCAGTACTTC.

The rearrangement joins TRBV6-5 to TRBJ1-6; 8 positions agree with TRBD1. The CDR3 contains 16 residues. V lost 6 bases, J lost 5 bases, and 9 bases stayed unmatched. Per the germline V gene, CDR1 is MNHEY and CDR2 is SVGAGI. CDR3 loop: CASSRTGRRDNSPLHF. The CDR3 DNA sequence: TGTGCCAGCAGCCGGACAGGGAGACGAGATAATTCACCCCTCCACTTT.

The count of this clonotype is one. One end of the junction fails to match germline, which may point to a read error. V is TRBV6-7 and J is TRBJ1-4, with D unclear. TRBV6-7 is classed as an ORF, of uncertain function. The length of the CDR3 is 19 residues. The CDR3 DNA is TGTGCCAGCAGTTACTTTAAGTGGACTAGCGGGAGCATAGGTGAAAAACTATTTTTT. Its translation is CASSYFKWTSGSIGEKLFF.

This clonotype was recorded many times. The chain joins TRBV14 to TRBJ2-5; 14 bases are a match to TRBD2. Trimming removed 4 bases from V and 2 bases from J; junction bases left unmatched: 3. From germline, CDR1 is SGHDN and CDR2 FVKESK. The CDR3 is made up of 16 amino acids. This chain's CDR3 is CASSRGLAGEQETQYF. In nucleotides, the CDR3 is TGTGCCAGCAGCCGGGGACTAGCGGGAGAACAAGAGACCCAGTACTTC.

Many counts were recorded for this clonotype. The J gene is TRBJ1-2, the V gene TRBV5-1; TRBD1 might be the D (5 bases). V was shortened by 3 bases and J by 3 bases, with 6 bases between the two germline ends. Germline values: CDR1 SGHRS, CDR2 YFSETQ. This CDR3 comprises 12 residues. CDR3 in amino acids: CASSSTDYGYTF. For the CDR3, the DNA is TGCGCCAGCAGCTCGACAGACTATGGCTACACCTTC.

This clonotype was observed a few times. The chain joins TRBV19 to TRBJ1-1; TRBD1 matches 12 bases. The CDR3 loop spans 14 amino acids. Looked up from germline, CDR1 is LNHDA and CDR2 is SQIVND (reference sequence). V lost 6 bases, J lost 4 bases, and 3 bases stayed unmatched. The CDR3 DNA reads as TGTGCCAGTAGATTGGGACAGGGGGCCACTGAAGCTTTCTTT. This codes for CASRLGQGATEAFF.

This clonotype was recorded at least ten times. The V gene is TRBV20-1, the J gene TRBJ2-7; 7 bases line up with TRBD2. V dropped 4 bases and J dropped 0; count of bases not matched to a gene: 9. Germline-derived CDR1 and CDR2 are DFQATT and SNEGSKA (reference sequence). The CDR3 consists of 15 residues. The CDR3 DNA reads as TGCAGTGCTAAGCCAAGAGGGAGGGACTCCTACGAGCAGTACTTC. Protein sequence: CSAKPRGRDSYEQYF.

This clonotype was observed a single time. The CDR3 loop is CSARGVAGGAETQYF. The CDR3 region has the DNA TGCAGTGCTAGGGGTGTAGCGGGAGGCGCGGAGACCCAGTACTTC. The chain carries TRBV20-1 and TRBJ2-5, with TRBD2 matching 10 bases. The CDR3 covers 15 residues. In germline, CDR1 is DFQATT, CDR2 SNEGSKA (reference sequence). The J segment lost 5 bases and the V segment lost 3 bases, leaving 9 bases of the junction unmatched.

This clonotype was counted many times. The chain links TRBV6-2 or TRBV6-3 to TRBJ2-3, with D perhaps given as TRBD1 or TRBD2 (6 bases each). This CDR3 contains 15 residues. Trimming took 0 bases from V and 2 from J, leaving 9 bases between them. The V gene's germline CDR1 is MNHEY and CDR2 SVGEGT. CDR3 region: CASSYSEGVTDTQYF. DNA for the CDR3: TGTGCCAGCAGTTACTCGGAGGGGGTCACAGATACGCAGTATTTT.

Many counts were recorded for this clonotype. This chain connects TRBV19 to TRBJ1-5, with 8 bases identical to TRBD1. CDR1 and CDR2 from the germline V gene are LNHDA and SQIVND (reference sequence). This CDR3 comprises 13 residues. Trimming at V came to 10 bases and at J to 7 bases, leaving 9 bases not matched to a gene. CDR3 sequence (DNA): TGTGCCACCCGAGACAGGGGAGGCCAGCCCCAGCATTTT. Protein sequence: CATRDRGGQPQHF. Drawing the rest from reference TRBV19 and TRBJ1-5, the complete variable domain is DGGITQSPKYLFRKEGQNVTLSCEQNLNHDAMYWYRQDPGQGLRLIYYSQIVNDFQKGDIAEGYSVSREKKESFPLTVTSAQKNPTAFYLCATRDRGGQPQHFGDGTRLSIL.

This clonotype was picked up many times. The V and J genes are TRBV6-6 and TRBJ1-4, with 9 bases matching TRBD1. J was trimmed by 8 bases and V by 5 bases; bases with no gene match: 9. The CDR3 totals 15 residues. CDR1 is MNHNY, CDR2 SVGAGI, per germline (reference sequence). CDR3 in amino acids: CASSTSGTGFEKLFF. Here the CDR3 DNA reads TGTGCCAGCAGTACGAGCGGGACAGGGTTCGAAAAACTGTTTTTT.

In its sample, this clonotype was seen a few times. A read error is possible here, since a much larger clone lies one base away. The chain couples TRBV6-2 or TRBV6-3 to TRBJ2-7; 9 bases align to TRBD2. CDR1 and CDR2 from the germline V gene are MNHEY and SVGEGT. Trimming cost V 5 bases and J 3 bases; bases outside gene matches: 8. The CDR3 is 15 amino acids. Here the CDR3 reads CASSHSSGRLYEQYF. Written as DNA, the CDR3 is TGTGCCAGCAGTCACAGTAGCGGGAGACTCTACGAGCAGTACTTC.

This clonotype was observed a handful of times. V gene TRBV20-1 combines with J gene TRBJ2-4; TRBD2 matches at 7 bases. V trimming: 0 bases; J trimming: 6 bases; junction bases outside the gene matches: 5. CDR3 length equals 14 residues. The germline CDR1 and CDR2 sequences are DFQATT and SNEGSKA (reference sequence). CDR3 sequence (DNA): TGCAGTGCTAGAGAGGTCGGCGGGAGAAACATTCAGTACTTC. It specifies CSAREVGGRNIQYF.

The chain carries TRBV7-8 and TRBJ2-7, with 12 bases fitting TRBD2. The germline V gene has CDR1 SGHVS and CDR2 FQNEAQ. Losses at the gene ends were 4 bases for V and 2 bases for J; bases not matched to a gene: 12. CDR3 length equals 18 residues. The CDR3 DNA reads as TGTGCCAGCAGCTCCTCTCTAGCGGGAGGGCCGATCACCTACGAGCAGTACTTC. Encoded protein: CASSSSLAGGPITYEQYF.

Ten or more counts support this clonotype. V is TRBV19 and J is TRBJ2-1; 9 nucleotides line up with TRBD2. Trimming at V came to 5 bases and at J to 4 bases, leaving 3 bases not matched to a gene. CDR1 is LNHDA and CDR2 is SQIVND in the germline V gene (reference sequence). This CDR3 spans 14 amino acids. The CDR3 DNA follows: TGTGCCAGTAGTCGGGGACTAGCATACAATGAGCAGTTCTTC. Amino acids: CASSRGLAYNEQFF.

The J gene is TRBJ2-2, the V gene TRBV4-2; TRBD2 matches 12 bases. CDR1 and CDR2 from the germline V gene are LGHNA and YNFKEQ. CDR3 length: 18 amino acids. The J segment lost 7 bases and the V segment lost 0 bases, leaving 9 bases of the junction unmatched. CDR3 residues: CASSQEYSSGRDSGELFF. The CDR3 DNA follows: TGTGCCAGCAGCCAAGAGTATTCTAGCGGGAGGGATAGCGGGGAGCTGTTTTTT.

This clonotype appeared a few times. A read error may explain this, as a much larger clone is one base away. The V gene is TRBV6-6, the J gene TRBJ2-2; D is perhaps TRBD2 (5 bases). This CDR3 has 14 amino acids. Germline CDR1 MNHNY, CDR2 SVGAGI (reference sequence). The CDR3 nucleotides are TGTGCCACTACGCCCGGGGTTAACACCGGGGAGCCGTTTTTT. It is translated as CATTPGVNTGEPFF.

This clonotype was seen at least ten times. This chain joins TRBV19 and TRBJ2-2, with 8 positions matching TRBD1. The J segment lost 8 bases and the V segment lost 5 bases, leaving 4 bases of the junction unmatched. CDR1 and CDR2 from the germline V gene are LNHDA and SQIVND (reference sequence). The CDR3 is made up of 13 amino acids. The CDR3 loop reads CASSSTGGGELFF. Here the CDR3 DNA reads TGTGCCAGTAGTTCTACAGGGGGGGGGGAGCTGTTTTTT.

Ten or more counts support this clonotype. Here the CDR3 reads CATSDSGTGSYGYTF. The CDR3 DNA reads as TGTGCCACCAGTGATTCTGGGACAGGGAGCTATGGCTACACCTTC. This chain uses TRBV24-1 with TRBJ1-2, with TRBD1 matching over 9 bases. Germline values: CDR1 KGHDR, CDR2 SFDVKD. Unmatched junction bases numbered 4, after V lost 2 bases and J lost 4 bases. The CDR3 length is 15 residues.

The chain is built from TRBV2 and TRBJ2-6; the match to TRBD1 covers 8 bases. Germline V lookup: CDR1 SNHLY, CDR2 FYNNEI. The CDR3 loop spans 21 amino acids. The V segment lost 5 bases and the J segment 1 base; nucleotides outside the gene matches: 19. The chain's CDR3 is CASSRRGQAGELSSGANVLTF. CDR3 bases: TGTGCCAGCAGTAGGAGGGGACAGGCCGGGGAGCTGTCTTCTGGGGCCAACGTCCTGACTTTC.

This clonotype has at least ten counts. It may be a read error: a sequence one base away is much more abundant. J is TRBJ2-5 and V is TRBV2; D gene uncertain. This CDR3 is 14 amino acids long. V lost 5 bases and J lost 7, with 17 bases in between. Germline lookup yields CDR1 SNHLY and CDR2 FYNNEI. CDR3: CASSSRLLLRTQYF. CDR3 coding DNA: TGTGCCAGCAGTTCCCGACTCTTATTGCGGACCCAGTACTTC.

As to this clonotype: A single base separates this from a much larger clone, so it may be a read error. The gene calls are TRBV30 and TRBJ2-3; no clear D gene. CDR1 and CDR2 (germline): GTSNPN, SVGIG (reference sequence). V was trimmed by 7 bases and J by 0 bases, leaving 11 bases between them. The CDR3 covers 13 residues. CDR3 loop: CASRTASTDTQYF. The CDR3 DNA reads TGTGCCTCCCGTACCGCTAGCACAGATACGCAGTATTTT.

This clonotype was observed many times. This sequence joins TRBV20-1 and TRBJ2-3; TRBD2 matches at 15 bases. V was pared by 2 bases and J by 2 bases, with 8 bases of the junction left unmatched. The CDR3 extends over 18 amino acids. CDR1 DFQATT and CDR2 SNEGSKA come from the germline V gene (reference sequence). The CDR3 sequence: CSARQRTSGRAVTDTQYF. The CDR3 coding sequence is TGCAGTGCTAGACAGAGGACTAGCGGGAGGGCCGTCACAGATACGCAGTATTTT.

This clonotype appeared many times. V is TRBV6-5 and J is TRBJ2-1, with D hard to call. The CDR3 is 10 amino acids. Germline values: CDR1 MNHEY, CDR2 SVGAGI. With 8 bases removed from V and 7 bases from J, the gap between germline ends came to 6 bases. For the CDR3, the DNA is TGTGCCAGCGGGTGGAATGAGCAGTTCTTC. Its translation is CASGWNEQFF.